This is a list of T cell receptor beta chains from one sample in a study of blood T cell repertoires in COVID-19. Only in-frame clones appear in the TCRdb table, and some are missing; sequencing was by immunoSEQ multiplex PCR. The data contain 160,000 or so clones, about 85% of them singletons. Sample: PBMCs or T cells enriched from blood (not recorded which). Receptor source: a woman between 45 and 65 years old who had recovered from COVID-19. Each CDR3 is given without its conserved first and last residue. Fields, in order: V gene, CDR3 length, J gene, CDR3 protein.

v_gene: TRBV7-2
len: 11
j_gene: TRBJ1-1
CDR3aa: ASTPGGRTEAF

v_gene: TRBV7-2
len: 13
j_gene: TRBJ2-1
CDR3aa: ASSLSLAGGDEQF

v_gene: TRBV7-2
len: 12
j_gene: TRBJ2-4
CDR3aa: ASSLSGLENIQY

v_gene: TRBV7-9
len: 16
j_gene: TRBJ1-4
CDR3aa: ASSLRKPGVADHEKLF

v_gene: TRBV7-2
len: 12
j_gene: TRBJ2-3
CDR3aa: ASSFDSGTDTQY

v_gene: TRBV28
len: 8
j_gene: TRBJ1-6
CDR3aa: ASSSSPLH

v_gene: TRBV6-2/TRBV6-3
len: 14
j_gene: TRBJ2-7
CDR3aa: ASSYSNSLVAYEQY

v_gene: TRBV6-1
len: 14
j_gene: TRBJ1-4
CDR3aa: ASSEQVPAANEKLF

v_gene: TRBV7-6
len: 12
j_gene: TRBJ1-1
CDR3aa: ATREGAGDTEAF

v_gene: TRBV28
len: 11
j_gene: TRBJ2-7
CDR3aa: ASSRQGAYEQY

v_gene: TRBV7-2
len: 12
j_gene: TRBJ1-1
CDR3aa: ASTRTGWETEAF

v_gene: TRBV19
len: 14
j_gene: TRBJ2-2
CDR3aa: ASSPFSGSWTGELF

v_gene: TRBV25-1
len: 11
j_gene: TRBJ1-5
CDR3aa: ASSERINQPQH

v_gene: TRBV6-2/TRBV6-3
len: 10
j_gene: TRBJ2-5
CDR3aa: ASSYSRWTQY

v_gene: TRBV2
len: 13
j_gene: TRBJ2-4
CDR3aa: ASSSPTGGGDIQY

v_gene: TRBV27
len: 13
j_gene: TRBJ1-5
CDR3aa: ASSLSAGGNQPQH

v_gene: TRBV5-1
len: 12
j_gene: TRBJ1-1
CDR3aa: ASSLLQGDTEAF

v_gene: TRBV18
len: 12
j_gene: TRBJ2-7
CDR3aa: ASSPSQGAYEQY

v_gene: TRBV7-8
len: 14
j_gene: TRBJ1-6
CDR3aa: ASSLVRLKIGSPLH

v_gene: TRBV2
len: 9
j_gene: TRBJ1-1
CDR3aa: ASGRNTEAF

v_gene: TRBV7-9
len: 14
j_gene: TRBJ2-7
CDR3aa: ASSLAAGSHSYEQY

v_gene: TRBV7-6
len: 13
j_gene: TRBJ2-2
CDR3aa: ASSLAGAHTGELF

v_gene: TRBV7-2
len: 10
j_gene: TRBJ2-5
CDR3aa: ASSSSQETQY

v_gene: TRBV29-1
len: 13
j_gene: TRBJ1-1
CDR3aa: SVERQGARSTEAF

v_gene: TRBV5-4
len: 14
j_gene: TRBJ2-2
CDR3aa: ASSRWLETNTGELF

v_gene: TRBV10-3
len: 13
j_gene: TRBJ1-6
CDR3aa: AIKIDSSYNSPLH